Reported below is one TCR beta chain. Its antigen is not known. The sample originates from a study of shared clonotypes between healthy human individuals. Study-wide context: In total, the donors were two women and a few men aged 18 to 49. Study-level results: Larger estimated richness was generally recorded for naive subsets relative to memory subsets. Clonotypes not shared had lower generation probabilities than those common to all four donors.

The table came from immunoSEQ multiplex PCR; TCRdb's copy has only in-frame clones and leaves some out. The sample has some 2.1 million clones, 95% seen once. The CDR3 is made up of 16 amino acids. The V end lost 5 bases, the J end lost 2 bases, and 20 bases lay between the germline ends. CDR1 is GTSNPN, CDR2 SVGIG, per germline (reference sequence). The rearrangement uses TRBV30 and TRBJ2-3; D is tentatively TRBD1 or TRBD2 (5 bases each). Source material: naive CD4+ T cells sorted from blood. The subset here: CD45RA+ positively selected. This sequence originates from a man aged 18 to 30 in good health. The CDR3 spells CAWGGAGSWNTDTQYF. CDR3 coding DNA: TGTGCCTGGGGGGGAGCAGGGAGTTGGAACACAGATACGCAGTATTTT.